The 31 T cell receptor beta chains given below trace back to one sample, sequenced in a study of T cell responses to AZD1222 COVID-19 vaccine (dated by TCRdb to the early 2020s). This sample's time point label indicates: about 28 days (+/-7) after the second vaccine dose. The method behind the library was the immunoSEQ multiplex PCR assay. As stored in TCRdb, this immuneACCESS dataset retains in-frame rearrangements with V and J assigned. A fraction of the clones does not appear; measured against another copy, unresolved V genes explain less than half of the discrepancy, and the remainder lacks a known reason. This sample lists some 180,000 clones; roughly 91% were detected once. 1.5% to 2.5% of the sample comes from the top ten. The sequenced sample was peripheral blood, obtained 28 days after the second AZD1222 dose. The source of these receptors is an adult who received the AZD1222 COVID-19 vaccine.

In this sample, this clone turned up a few times. The chain carries TRBV5-4 and TRBJ1-1; D might be TRBD1 (5 bases). Germline CDR1 SGHNT, CDR2 YYREEE (reference sequence). The CDR3 spans 15 residues. V was pared by 4 bases and J by 0 bases, with 13 bases between. CDR3 residues: CASSPGTTMNTEAFF. The CDR3 bases are TGTGCCAGCAGCCCCGGGACTACCATGAACACTGAAGCTTTCTTT.

This chain uses TRBV28 with TRBJ2-7, with D perhaps TRBD1 (6 bases). The CDR3 is made up of 13 amino acids. Trimming shortened V by 3 bases and J by 0 bases, and 6 bases separated the two germline ends. The germline gives CDR1 MDHEN, CDR2 SYDVKM. CDR3 protein: CASSLDSSYEQYF. The CDR3 coding sequence is TGTGCCAGCAGTTTGGACAGCTCCTACGAGCAGTACTTC.

The CDR3 loop reads CASMVGWNTEAFF. The CDR3 coding sequence is TGTGCCAGTATGGTAGGCTGGAACACTGAAGCTTTCTTT. The V call is TRBV19, the J call TRBJ1-1; D remains unclear. V gave up 7 bases and J gave up 1 base, with 10 bases separating them. The germline gives CDR1 LNHDA, CDR2 SQIVND (reference sequence). The CDR3 runs to 13 residues.

The V and J genes are TRBV5-4 and TRBJ2-3; the D gene is possibly TRBD2 (5 bases). CDR3 length: 13 residues. V was clipped by 0 bases and J by 6 bases, with 8 bases between them. Germline lookup yields CDR1 SGHNT and CDR2 YYREEE (reference sequence). CDR3 residues: CASSLGRGDTQYF. CDR3 sequence (DNA): TGTGCCAGCAGCTTGGGCCGCGGGGATACGCAGTATTTT.

This chain joins TRBV18 and TRBJ2-5; D could derive from TRBD1 or TRBD2 (5 bases each). CDR1 and CDR2 (germline): KGHSH, LQKENI. V shed 4 bases and J shed 4 bases, with 13 bases lying between them. The CDR3 consists of 14 residues. DNA for the CDR3: TGTGCCAGCTCACAAGGGACGGTGGGAGAGACCCAGTACTTC. Amino acid sequence: CASSQGTVGETQYF.

The chain couples TRBV27 to TRBJ1-1; possible D gene TRBD1, 6 bases. The germline gives CDR1 MNHEY, CDR2 SMNVEV (reference sequence). Trimming pared 5 bases from V and 1 base from J, leaving 14 bases between. This CDR3 region has 15 residues. The CDR3 DNA follows: TGTGCCAGCAGTCCCGGGGGGGCGAGGAACACTGAAGCTTTCTTT. Amino acid sequence: CASSPGGARNTEAFF.

The chain carries TRBV5-1 and TRBJ2-5; TRBD2 aligns across 8 bases. Germline CDR1 and CDR2: SGHRS and YFSETQ. This CDR3 comprises 15 residues. Germline trimming cut 4 bases from V and 1 base from J; bases unmatched to any gene: 6. The CDR3 here is CASSITTSAQETQYF. The CDR3 DNA follows: TGCGCCAGCAGCATAACGACTAGCGCCCAAGAGACCCAGTACTTC.

CDR3 sequence reads: CASSYRNSGGKNIQYF. In nucleotides, the CDR3 is TGTGCCAGCAGTTACCGCAATTCGGGAGGCAAAAACATTCAGTACTTC. The chain recombines TRBV28 with TRBJ2-4, with 7 bases lining up with TRBD2. The V gene's germline CDR1 is MDHEN and CDR2 SYDVKM. The V gene end was trimmed by 4 bases and the J gene end by 3 bases; junction bases not matched to a gene: 9. This CDR3 has 16 amino acids. Using reference TRBV28 and TRBJ2-4 for the parts outside the CDR3, the full variable domain is DVKVTQSSRYLVKRTGEKVFLECVQDMDHENMFWYRQDPGLGLRLIYFSYDVKMKEKGDIPEGYSVSREKKERFSLILESASTNQTSMYLCASSYRNSGGKNIQYFGAGTRLSVL.

Here the CDR3 DNA reads TGTGCCAGCAGCCAAGGACAGAGCTCTGGAAACACCATATATTTT. Amino acid sequence: CASSQGQSSGNTIYF. The V call is TRBV3-1 (or the pseudogene TRBV3-2), the J call TRBJ1-3; tentatively, D is TRBD1 (5 bases). V was trimmed by 1 base and J by 0 bases, leaving 7 bases between them. The germline gives CDR1 LGHDT, CDR2 YNNKEL (reference sequence). This CDR3 has 15 amino acids.

The rearrangement joins TRBV13 to TRBJ2-3, with 11 nucleotides matching TRBD2. V lost 5 bases to trimming and J lost 8 bases; unmatched junction nucleotides: 15. This CDR3 is 17 amino acids long. Germline V gene data show CDR1 as PRHDT and CDR2 as FYEKMQ (reference sequence). CDR3 coding DNA: TGTGCCAGCAGCCTTAAACCGGGACTAGCGGTTCAAGGTACGCAGTATTTT. It codes for CASSLKPGLAVQGTQYF.

This clone was seen more than once but under ten times. The rearrangement links TRBV9 to TRBJ1-4; weak D call: TRBD1 (5 bases). There are 17 residues in the CDR3. From germline, CDR1 is SGDLS and CDR2 YYNGEE. V shed 3 bases and J shed 7 bases, with 22 bases lying between them. CDR3 sequence (DNA): TGTGCCAGCAGCGATCTCCCCACATGGGGGAGAGGTGAAAAACTGTTTTTT. Residues: CASSDLPTWGRGEKLFF.

This chain connects TRBV18 to TRBJ2-7; D might be TRBD1 (5 bases). V was clipped by 3 bases and J by 0 bases, with 9 bases between them. Germline V lookup: CDR1 KGHSH, CDR2 LQKENI. The CDR3 sequence is 14 residues long. CDR3 loop: CASSPARDSYEQYF. For the CDR3, the DNA is TGTGCCAGCTCACCCGCCAGGGACTCCTACGAGCAGTACTTC.

This chain links TRBV4-1 with TRBJ2-7; 11 bases align to TRBD2. V trimming: 0 bases; J trimming: 0 bases; junction bases outside the gene matches: 7. The CDR3 consists of 18 residues. Germline V lookup: CDR1 MGHRA, CDR2 YSYEKL. The CDR3 nucleotides read TGCGCCAGCAGCCAAGAACCACTAGCGGGAGTAAGCTCCTACGAGCAGTACTTC. Protein sequence: CASSQEPLAGVSSYEQYF.

The V call is TRBV6-5, the J call TRBJ2-7; D may be TRBD1 (6 bases). The CDR3 is 15 residues long. The germline gives CDR1 MNHEY, CDR2 SVGAGI. V was trimmed by 4 bases and J by 0 bases, leaving 13 bases between them. As DNA, the CDR3 is TGTGCCAGCAGTTCATACAGGGCTCCCTCCTACGAGCAGTACTTC. Its protein product is CASSSYRAPSYEQYF.

The chain links TRBV7-6 to TRBJ2-7, with D possibly being TRBD1 (6 bases). V was shortened by 4 bases and J by 6 bases, with 25 bases between the two germline ends. The CDR3 length is 17 residues. The germline V gene encodes CDR1 SGHVS and CDR2 FNYEAQ. The CDR3 spells CASSSLDSALGVSEQYF. DNA for the CDR3: TGTGCCAGCAGCTCCTTGGACAGTGCTTTGGGGGTATCCGAGCAGTACTTC.

The rearrangement links TRBV29-1 to TRBJ2-1, with D perhaps matching TRBD1 (6 bases). Trimming left V 8 bases short and J 2 bases short, with 13 bases between. Germline V lookup: CDR1 SQVTM, CDR2 ANQGSEA. The CDR3 extends over 13 amino acids. CDR3 DNA: TGCAGCCTGGGGGCAACAGCCTACAATGAGCAGTTCTTC. Its translation: CSLGATAYNEQFF.

This clone has a single count. V gene TRBV28 combines with J gene TRBJ2-7; 8 positions match TRBD1. Germline V gives CDR1 MDHEN, CDR2 SYDVKM. This CDR3 region has 19 residues. V gave up 5 bases and J gave up 5 bases; unmatched junction bases: 23. The CDR3 DNA reads as TGTGCCAGCAGTGGGGCAGGACAGGGTATACCCCTTACCCCAGACGAGCAGTACTTC. It specifies CASSGAGQGIPLTPDEQYF. Filled out from reference TRBV28 and TRBJ2-7, the complete variable domain reads DVKVTQSSRYLVKRTGEKVFLECVQDMDHENMFWYRQDPGLGLRLIYFSYDVKMKEKGDIPEGYSVSREKKERFSLILESASTNQTSMYLCASSGAGQGIPLTPDEQYFGPGTRLTVT.

The J gene is TRBJ2-7, the V gene TRBV27; 10 nucleotides match TRBD2. Losses at the gene ends were 4 bases for V and 0 bases for J; bases not matched to a gene: 9. The CDR3 spans 17 residues. Germline CDR1 reads MNHEY; CDR2 reads SMNVEV (reference sequence). The CDR3, as DNA: TGTGCCAGCAGTTCCGGGCTAGCGGGAGACTTCTCCTACGAGCAGTACTTC. Its translation is CASSSGLAGDFSYEQYF.

V usage is TRBV27 and J usage is TRBJ1-4; 11 bases line up with TRBD1. The CDR3 consists of 19 residues. Germline V lookup: CDR1 MNHEY, CDR2 SMNVEV (reference sequence). The V gene end was trimmed by 2 bases and the J gene end by 8 bases; junction bases not matched to a gene: 16. The CDR3 here is CASSLRTTGTGGRGEKLFF. Here the CDR3 DNA reads TGTGCCAGCAGTTTACGGACCACCGGGACAGGGGGAAGGGGGGAAAAACTGTTTTTT.

This clone came up a few times. The rearrangement links TRBV7-9 to TRBJ2-1; 7 positions match TRBD1. The length of the CDR3 is 15 residues. Germline V lookup: CDR1 SEHNR, CDR2 FQNEAQ (reference sequence). Trimming cost V 1 base and J 1 base; bases outside gene matches: 1. The CDR3 loop is CASSLETGSYNEQFF. For the CDR3, the DNA is TGTGCCAGCAGCTTAGAGACAGGGTCCTACAATGAGCAGTTCTTC.

J is TRBJ2-7 and V is TRBV7-8; 14 nucleotides agree with TRBD2. This CDR3 spans 15 amino acids. CDR1 and CDR2 (germline): SGHVS, FQNEAQ. The J segment lost 6 bases and the V segment lost 4 bases, leaving 5 bases of the junction unmatched. CDR3 sequence reads: CASSSRLAGGFEQYF. In DNA form, the CDR3 reads TGTGCCAGCAGCTCCCGACTAGCGGGAGGGTTCGAGCAGTACTTC.

The chain combines TRBV27 with TRBJ2-1, with TRBD2 matching over 11 bases. Trimming removed 6 bases from V and 8 bases from J; junction bases left unmatched: 9. Germline CDR1 and CDR2: MNHEY and SMNVEV (reference sequence). This CDR3 contains 15 residues. CDR3 DNA: TGTGCCAGCAGCCTTAGCGGGGGGGCATTGGATGAGCAGTTCTTC. Its protein is CASSLSGGALDEQFF.

This clone was recorded once. The CDR3 reads CASSYPKLAGVVDTQYF. In nucleotides, the CDR3 is TGTGCCAGCAGTTACCCTAAACTAGCGGGGGTAGTGGATACGCAGTATTTT. J is TRBJ2-3 and V is TRBV6-2 or TRBV6-3; 11 bases align to TRBD2. J lost 6 bases, V lost 2 bases, and 10 bases had no gene match. CDR1 and CDR2 from the germline V gene are MNHEY and SVGEGT. This CDR3 has 17 residues.

This chain joins TRBV27 and TRBJ1-1, with D hard to call. The germline V gene encodes CDR1 MNHEY and CDR2 SMNVEV (reference sequence). The CDR3 extends over 15 amino acids. Trimming cost V 6 bases and J 0 bases, with 14 bases left between them. This chain's CDR3 is CASSSYAGMNTEAFF. CDR3 in DNA: TGTGCCAGCAGCTCCTACGCCGGAATGAACACTGAAGCTTTCTTT.

This clone has just a few counts. The CDR3 protein is CSVERTGLGYTF. CDR3 bases: TGCAGCGTTGAACGGACAGGGCTTGGCTACACCTTC. The rearrangement links TRBV29-1 to TRBJ1-2, with 8 bases that match TRBD1. Looked up from germline, CDR1 is SQVTM and CDR2 is ANQGSEA. The J segment lost 7 bases and the V segment lost 2 bases, leaving 3 bases of the junction unmatched. This CDR3 is 12 amino acids long.

The genes are TRBV30 and TRBJ2-1, with D tentatively TRBD1 (6 bases). Per germline, CDR1 GTSNPN and CDR2 SVGIG (reference sequence). There are 16 residues in the CDR3. V gave up 0 bases and J gave up 4 bases, with 16 bases separating them. The chain's CDR3 is CAWSVGSQGMYNEQFF. The CDR3 nucleotides read TGTGCCTGGAGTGTAGGTTCGCAGGGGATGTACAATGAGCAGTTCTTC.

The chain employs TRBV3-1 (or the pseudogene TRBV3-2) and TRBJ2-4; 7 bases line up with TRBD2. The CDR3 consists of 12 residues. Unmatched junction bases numbered 1, after V lost 4 bases and J lost 7 bases. Looked up from germline, CDR1 is LGHDT and CDR2 is YNNKEL (reference sequence). CDR3 DNA: TGTGCCAGCAGCCCTAGCGGCAACATTCAGTACTTC. It specifies CASSPSGNIQYF.

The V gene is TRBV11-3, the J gene TRBJ2-5; D gene ambiguous. V lost 1 base, J lost 1 base, and 10 bases lay in between. The CDR3 sequence is 15 residues long. CDR1 is SGHNT, CDR2 YENEEA, per germline. CDR3 loop: CASSLGSHRQETQYF. Written as DNA, the CDR3 is TGTGCCAGCAGCTTAGGTTCCCATCGCCAAGAGACCCAGTACTTC.

This chain links TRBV7-9 with TRBJ2-7; either TRBD1 or TRBD2 may fit D (5 bases each). Germline V gene sequence: CDR1 SEHNR, CDR2 FQNEAQ (reference sequence). This CDR3 is built from 15 residues. Trimming took 0 bases from V and 6 from J, leaving 15 bases between them. The DNA for the CDR3 is TGTGCCAGCAGCTTAGCACGTCAGGGCGGAGGCGAGCAGTACTTC. It codes for CASSLARQGGGEQYF.

The chain carries TRBV10-3 and TRBJ1-5, with D uncertain. Trimming removed 11 bases at V and 4 bases at J, with 12 bases between. This CDR3 has 12 residues. Germline assignment: CDR1 ENHRY and CDR2 SYGVKD. The CDR3: CAATDGNQPQHF. Written as DNA, the CDR3 is TGTGCCGCCACGGACGGTAATCAGCCCCAGCATTTT.

The chain has TRBV7-3 and TRBJ2-3; 15 nucleotides align to TRBD2. This CDR3 region has 15 residues. The germline gives CDR1 SGHTA, CDR2 FQGTGA. The junction had 3 bases not matched to a gene; V was cut back by 6 bases and J by 5 bases. CDR3 residues: CASSRTSGRGDTQYF. The DNA for the CDR3 is TGTGCCAGCAGTCGGACTAGCGGGAGGGGAGATACGCAGTATTTT.